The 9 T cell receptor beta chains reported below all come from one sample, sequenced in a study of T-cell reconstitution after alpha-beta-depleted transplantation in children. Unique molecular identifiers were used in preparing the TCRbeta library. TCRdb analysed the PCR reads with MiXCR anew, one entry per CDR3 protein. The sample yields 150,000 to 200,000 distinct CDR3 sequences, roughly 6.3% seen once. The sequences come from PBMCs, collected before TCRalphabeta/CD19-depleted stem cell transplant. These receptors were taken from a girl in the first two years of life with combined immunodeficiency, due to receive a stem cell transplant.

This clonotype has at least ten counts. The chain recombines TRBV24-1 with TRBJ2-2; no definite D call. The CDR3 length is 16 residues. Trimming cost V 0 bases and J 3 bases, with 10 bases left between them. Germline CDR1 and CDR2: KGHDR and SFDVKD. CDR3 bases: TGTGCCACCAGTGATTTGCGCGAAGAGGACACCGGGGAGCTGTTTTTT. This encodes CATSDLREEDTGELFF.

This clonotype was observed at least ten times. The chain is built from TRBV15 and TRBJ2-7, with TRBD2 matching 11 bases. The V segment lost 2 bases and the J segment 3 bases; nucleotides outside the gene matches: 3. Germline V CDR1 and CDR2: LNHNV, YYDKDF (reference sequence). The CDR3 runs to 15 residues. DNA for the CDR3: TGTGCCACCAGCAGACAACTAGCGGGGGACTACGAGCAGTACTTC. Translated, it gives CATSRQLAGDYEQYF.

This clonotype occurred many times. CDR3 in amino acids: CASGSGQKAPGLQETQYF. The CDR3 DNA reads TGTGCTAGTGGTTCAGGACAGAAAGCTCCGGGACTTCAAGAGACCCAGTACTTC. The V gene is TRBV12-5, the J gene TRBJ2-5; D is perhaps TRBD1 or TRBD2 (6 bases each). The V gene lost 4 bases and the J gene lost 2 bases, with 23 bases spanning the gap. Per germline, CDR1 LGHNT and CDR2 FRNRAP. This CDR3 spans 18 amino acids.

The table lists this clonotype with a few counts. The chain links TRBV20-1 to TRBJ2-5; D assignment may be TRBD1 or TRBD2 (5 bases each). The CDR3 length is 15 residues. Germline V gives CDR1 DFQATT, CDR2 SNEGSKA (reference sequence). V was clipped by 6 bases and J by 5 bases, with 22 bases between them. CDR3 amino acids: CSAEGTAPSMETQYF. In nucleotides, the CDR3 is TGCAGTGCCGAGGGGACCGCACCGTCAATGGAGACCCAGTACTTC.

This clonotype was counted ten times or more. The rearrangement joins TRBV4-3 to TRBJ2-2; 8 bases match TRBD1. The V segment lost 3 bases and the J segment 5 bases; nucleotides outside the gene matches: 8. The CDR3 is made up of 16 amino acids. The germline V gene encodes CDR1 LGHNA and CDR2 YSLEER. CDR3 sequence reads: CASSHDDRGWTGELFF. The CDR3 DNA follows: TGCGCCAGCAGCCATGACGACAGGGGATGGACCGGGGAGCTGTTTTTT.

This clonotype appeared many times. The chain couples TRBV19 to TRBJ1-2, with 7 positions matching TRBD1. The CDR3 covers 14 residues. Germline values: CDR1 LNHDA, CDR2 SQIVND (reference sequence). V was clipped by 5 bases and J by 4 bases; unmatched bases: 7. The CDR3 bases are TGTGCCAGTAGTCCAGGGGGAGCGGGCTATGGCTACACCTTC. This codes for CASSPGGAGYGYTF. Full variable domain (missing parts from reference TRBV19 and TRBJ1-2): DGGITQSPKYLFRKEGQNVTLSCEQNLNHDAMYWYRQDPGQGLRLIYYSQIVNDFQKGDIAEGYSVSREKKESFPLTVTSAQKNPTAFYLCASSPGGAGYGYTFGSGTRLTVV.

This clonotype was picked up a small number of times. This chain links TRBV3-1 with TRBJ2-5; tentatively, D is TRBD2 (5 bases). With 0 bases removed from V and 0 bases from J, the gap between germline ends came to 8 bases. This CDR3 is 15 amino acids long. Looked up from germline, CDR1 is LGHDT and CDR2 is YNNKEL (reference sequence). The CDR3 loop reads CASSQEASYQETQYF. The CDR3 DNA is TGTGCCAGCAGCCAAGAGGCTAGCTACCAAGAGACCCAGTACTTC.

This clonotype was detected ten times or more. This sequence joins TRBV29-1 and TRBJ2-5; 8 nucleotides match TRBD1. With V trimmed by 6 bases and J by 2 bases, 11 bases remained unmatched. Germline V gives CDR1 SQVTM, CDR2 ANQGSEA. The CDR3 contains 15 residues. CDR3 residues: CSVRLDRGTQETQYF. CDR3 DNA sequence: TGCAGCGTCCGGTTAGACAGGGGAACGCAAGAGACCCAGTACTTC.

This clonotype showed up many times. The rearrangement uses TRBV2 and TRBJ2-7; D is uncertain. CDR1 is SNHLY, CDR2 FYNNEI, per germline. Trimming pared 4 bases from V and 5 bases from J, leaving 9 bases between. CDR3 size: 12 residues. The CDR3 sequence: CASSVPSHEQYF. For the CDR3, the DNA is TGTGCCAGCAGTGTCCCAAGCCACGAGCAGTACTTC.